This T cell receptor (beta chain) was profiled in a study of blood T cell repertoires in COVID-19. Study-level information: The cDNA or gDNA used as material had been derived from T cells, B-cell-depleted T cells, or PBMCs.

Libraries were prepared by immunoSEQ multiplex PCR; TCRdb keeps only in-frame clonotypes and omits some of them. The table records 130,000 or so clones, roughly 69% of them present only once. J gave up 4 bases and V 0 bases, and 10 bases lay outside the gene matches. CDR3 length: 17 amino acids. Germline CDR1 and CDR2: SGHRS and YFSETQ. Sample: peripheral blood. The chain carries TRBV5-1 and TRBJ1-5, with 7 bases matching TRBD1. This receptor was taken from a woman in her seventies with acute or convalescent COVID-19. The CDR3 protein is CASSLGAILGQNQPQHF. CDR3 nucleotide sequence: TGCGCCAGCAGCTTGGGGGCCATTTTGGGACAGAATCAGCCCCAGCATTTT. Full variable domain (remainder filled in from reference TRBV5-1 and TRBJ1-5): KAGVTQTPRYLIKTRGQQVTLSCSPISGHRSVSWYQQTPGQGLQFLFEYFSETQRNKGNFPGRFSGRQFSNSRSEMNVSTLELGDSALYLCASSLGAILGQNQPQHFGDGTRLSIL.